A selection of T cell receptor beta chains follows, all from one sample in a study of T cell responses to AZD1222 COVID-19 vaccine. Only in-frame clones appear in the TCRdb table, and some are missing; sequencing was by immunoSEQ multiplex PCR. The table has more than 95,000 clones, roughly 88% seen once. This specimen consisted of peripheral blood, obtained on day 0 of MenACWY control vaccination. The receptors were sampled from an adult in good health. CDR3s leave out the opening cysteine and the closing phenylalanine or tryptophan. Fields, in order: CDR3 length, V gene, J gene, CDR3 protein.

CDR3 length: 11; V gene: TRBV20-1; J gene: TRBJ2-5; CDR3 protein: SASRAFQETQY
CDR3 length: 15; V gene: TRBV19; J gene: TRBJ1-2; CDR3 protein: ASSDWDRVGGWGGYT
CDR3 length: 17; V gene: TRBV3-1/TRBV3-2; J gene: TRBJ1-1; CDR3 protein: ASSLLPRAGGSMNTEAF
CDR3 length: 13; V gene: TRBV9; J gene: TRBJ1-3; CDR3 protein: ASSVGQGTGNTIY
CDR3 length: 10; V gene: TRBV7-8; J gene: TRBJ1-2; CDR3 protein: ASSLGGDGYT
CDR3 length: 11; V gene: TRBV10-2; J gene: TRBJ1-1; CDR3 protein: ASSGSGGTEAF
CDR3 length: 13; V gene: TRBV24-1; J gene: TRBJ2-2; CDR3 protein: ATSDPTLNTGELF
CDR3 length: 14; V gene: TRBV9; J gene: TRBJ2-3; CDR3 protein: ASSQRPGQGKDTQY
CDR3 length: 10; V gene: TRBV11-3; J gene: TRBJ1-4; CDR3 protein: ASSPDRRVLF
CDR3 length: 14; V gene: TRBV28; J gene: TRBJ1-5; CDR3 protein: ASRTTTPTSNQPQH
CDR3 length: 12; V gene: TRBV2; J gene: TRBJ1-1; CDR3 protein: ASSEGWVNTEAF
CDR3 length: 11; V gene: TRBV5-4; J gene: TRBJ1-1; CDR3 protein: ASSYGANTEAF
CDR3 length: 13; V gene: TRBV9; J gene: TRBJ1-1; CDR3 protein: ASSIFPGQHTEAF
CDR3 length: 12; V gene: TRBV7-9; J gene: TRBJ1-5; CDR3 protein: ASSLGQGVQPQH
CDR3 length: 11; V gene: TRBV29-1; J gene: TRBJ1-2; CDR3 protein: SVGQDVSSGYT
CDR3 length: 11; V gene: TRBV5-6; J gene: TRBJ2-7; CDR3 protein: ASSWDRRYEQY
CDR3 length: 16; V gene: TRBV12-1; J gene: TRBJ2-1; CDR3 protein: ASSSLTSGRAGNNEQF
CDR3 length: 12; V gene: TRBV10-3; J gene: TRBJ1-3; CDR3 protein: AMEKRHSGNTIY
CDR3 length: 12; V gene: TRBV2; J gene: TRBJ1-5; CDR3 protein: ASCAQGGNQPQH
CDR3 length: 14; V gene: TRBV5-1; J gene: TRBJ2-1; CDR3 protein: ASSLASGYSYNEQF
CDR3 length: 15; V gene: TRBV10-2; J gene: TRBJ1-6; CDR3 protein: ATLNAGRDSYNSPLH
CDR3 length: 12; V gene: TRBV6-4; J gene: TRBJ1-5; CDR3 protein: ASSESGYNQPQH
CDR3 length: 13; V gene: TRBV7-9; J gene: TRBJ2-7; CDR3 protein: ASSLGGLGAYEQY
CDR3 length: 13; V gene: TRBV29-1; J gene: TRBJ2-1; CDR3 protein: SVWVGGSQVDEQF
CDR3 length: 14; V gene: TRBV12-5; J gene: TRBJ2-1; CDR3 protein: ASGLLGGDSYNEQF
CDR3 length: 14; V gene: TRBV9; J gene: TRBJ2-1; CDR3 protein: ASSVVVGKGHNEQF
CDR3 length: 14; V gene: TRBV11-1; J gene: TRBJ2-3; CDR3 protein: ASSLLTSGGTDTQY
CDR3 length: 16; V gene: TRBV5-1; J gene: TRBJ2-7; CDR3 protein: ASRFEGTVRSPSYEQY
CDR3 length: 13; V gene: TRBV27; J gene: TRBJ1-1; CDR3 protein: ASSPRTEMNTEAF
CDR3 length: 10; V gene: TRBV5-1; J gene: TRBJ2-5; CDR3 protein: ASASGQETQY
CDR3 length: 9; V gene: TRBV29-1; J gene: TRBJ2-5; CDR3 protein: SVPGGETQY
CDR3 length: 12; V gene: TRBV7-3; J gene: TRBJ2-5; CDR3 protein: ASSLGQGQETQY
CDR3 length: 12; V gene: TRBV6-1; J gene: TRBJ1-5; CDR3 protein: ASSEVGSGQPQH
CDR3 length: 11; V gene: TRBV6-6; J gene: TRBJ2-5; CDR3 protein: ATGLAQLETQY
CDR3 length: 13; V gene: TRBV3-1/TRBV3-2; J gene: TRBJ2-1; CDR3 protein: ASMLAGGSYNEQF
CDR3 length: 13; V gene: TRBV6-2/TRBV6-3; J gene: TRBJ1-5; CDR3 protein: ASSPGENIRQPQH
CDR3 length: 16; V gene: TRBV27; J gene: TRBJ2-2; CDR3 protein: ASSFSAGRGYNTGELF
CDR3 length: 12; V gene: TRBV5-6; J gene: TRBJ1-6; CDR3 protein: ASSRGAGDSPLH
CDR3 length: 11; V gene: TRBV6-2/TRBV6-3; J gene: TRBJ1-6; CDR3 protein: ASSYVENSPLH
CDR3 length: 11; V gene: TRBV12-3/TRBV12-4; J gene: TRBJ2-7; CDR3 protein: ASSFRGRYEQY
CDR3 length: 16; V gene: TRBV5-5; J gene: TRBJ2-3; CDR3 protein: ASSLFSTSGRRIDTQY
CDR3 length: 14; V gene: TRBV6-2/TRBV6-3; J gene: TRBJ2-1; CDR3 protein: ASSYLAGVFYNEQF
CDR3 length: 21; V gene: TRBV10-2; J gene: TRBJ2-5; CDR3 protein: ASSDQYPNPGLAPVPYQETQY
CDR3 length: 14; V gene: TRBV19; J gene: TRBJ1-5; CDR3 protein: ASSIRGPKSNQPQH
CDR3 length: 12; V gene: TRBV4-1; J gene: TRBJ2-7; CDR3 protein: ASSPQGQGGEQY
CDR3 length: 13; V gene: TRBV14; J gene: TRBJ1-1; CDR3 protein: ASSLRQGPGTEAF
CDR3 length: 13; V gene: TRBV6-2/TRBV6-3; J gene: TRBJ1-5; CDR3 protein: ASSTPGYLYQPQH
CDR3 length: 13; V gene: TRBV18; J gene: TRBJ1-2; CDR3 protein: ASSPILQGNYGYT
CDR3 length: 11; V gene: TRBV20-1; J gene: TRBJ1-2; CDR3 protein: SASYRDRVGYT
CDR3 length: 14; V gene: TRBV4-1; J gene: TRBJ2-5; CDR3 protein: ASSQLAGALSETQY
CDR3 length: 13; V gene: TRBV10-1; J gene: TRBJ1-4; CDR3 protein: ASSESGGYDEKLF
CDR3 length: 15; V gene: TRBV5-1; J gene: TRBJ2-1; CDR3 protein: ASSFRGLADSYNEQF
CDR3 length: 13; V gene: TRBV27; J gene: TRBJ2-2; CDR3 protein: ASSLLKARAGELF